This T cell receptor (beta chain) was obtained from a study of blood T cell repertoires in COVID-19. As for the study in general: The samples span acute and convalescent COVID-19 from the United States, Italy and Spain. PBMCs, B-cell-depleted T cells, or T cells provided the cDNA or gDNA that made up the material.

Study processing details: Scientists estimated how many nucleated cells there were by amplifying reference gene primers. Sequencing was performed with immunoSEQ multiplex PCR; in TCRdb, only in-frame clones are kept and a portion is missing. V and J calls plus clone size are reproduced from that table; the DNA served to infer D and trimming. The sample lists about 360,000 clones; approximately 82% were seen once. The germline V gene encodes CDR1 KGHSH and CDR2 LQKENI. V dropped 1 base and J dropped 1 base, with 16 bases sitting between them. The CDR3 sequence is 18 residues long. The chain has TRBV18 and TRBJ2-2; a possible D gene is TRBD2 (6 bases). The specimen sequenced was peripheral blood. The receptor's source is a man aged 25-45 years with active or convalescent COVID-19. CDR3 region: CASSPRNEYGGNTGELFF. CDR3 coding DNA: TGTGCCAGCTCACCACGAAATGAGTACGGGGGGAACACCGGGGAGCTGTTTTTT.